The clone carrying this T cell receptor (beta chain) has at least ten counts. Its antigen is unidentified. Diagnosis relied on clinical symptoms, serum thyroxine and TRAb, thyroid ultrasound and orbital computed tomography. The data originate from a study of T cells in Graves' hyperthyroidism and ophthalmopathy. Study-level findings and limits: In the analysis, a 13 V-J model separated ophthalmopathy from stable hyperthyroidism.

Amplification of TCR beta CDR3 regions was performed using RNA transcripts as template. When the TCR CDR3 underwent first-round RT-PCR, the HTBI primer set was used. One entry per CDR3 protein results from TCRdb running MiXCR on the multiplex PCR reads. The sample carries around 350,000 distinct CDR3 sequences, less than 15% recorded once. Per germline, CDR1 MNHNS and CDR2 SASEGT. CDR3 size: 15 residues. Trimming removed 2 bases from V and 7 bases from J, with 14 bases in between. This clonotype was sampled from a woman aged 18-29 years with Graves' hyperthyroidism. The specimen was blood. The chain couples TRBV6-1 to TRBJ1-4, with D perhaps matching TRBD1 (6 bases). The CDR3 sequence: CASSEWAGEGEKLFF. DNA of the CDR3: TGTGCCAGCAGTGAATGGGCAGGGGAGGGTGAAAAACTGTTTTTT.